This TCR beta chain was observed in a study of T cell changes during pregnancy in multiple sclerosis. The V gene end was trimmed by 1 base and the J gene end by 3 bases; junction bases not matched to a gene: 8. This CDR3 spans 16 amino acids. CDR1 is SGHTA, CDR2 FQGNSA, per germline. Here immunoSEQ multiplex PCR was the method, and the copy in TCRdb shows in-frame clones only, minus some. The sample shows some 43,000 clones, roughly 90% of them seen only once. The chain recombines TRBV7-2 with TRBJ2-7; 8 bases agree with TRBD2. The sample consisted of peripheral blood, taken in the first trimester of pregnancy. The sequence came from a female donor in good health, enrolled as a control in a pregnancy study. The CDR3 nucleotides read TGTGCCAGCAGCTTAGTGTCAGGCGGGAGGTTCTACGAGCAGTACTTC. It encodes CASSLVSGGRFYEQYF.